The rows below give T cell receptor beta chains drawn from one sample of a study of graft-versus-host responses after intestinal transplantation. Repertoires were generated with immunoSEQ multiplex PCR, while TCRdb's copy carries only in-frame clones and drops some. The table lists some 76,000 clones, about nine tenths of them singletons. The antigens these receptors bind are not known. The sequencing here drew on unstimulated CD8+ T cells sorted from spleen or lymph node cells, taken before transplant. The origin of the receptors is a human donor who was the organ donor for an intestinal transplant. Both conserved end residues are part of each CDR3. The order of the fields is clone size, J gene, V gene, CDR3 protein. Size tells how often a clone was seen (once, few, many) or the class of an expanded clone, and some rows leave it out.

NA	TRBJ2-7	TRBV27	CASNAGSSYEQYF
NA	TRBJ2-4	TRBV28	CASSFGLSQYF
NA	TRBJ1-2	TRBV25-1	CASSPWDRNAYGYTF
NA	TRBJ2-1	TRBV9	CASSVEAGANNEQFF
NA	TRBJ2-3	TRBV19	CARNPLWVTNTQYF
NA	TRBJ1-1	TRBV6-5	CASSYSGSFLEAFF
NA	TRBJ1-2	TRBV28	CASSKGEDYGYTF
once	TRBJ2-3	TRBV5-1	CASSLATGVFTDTQYF
NA	TRBJ2-1	TRBV10-2	CASSGLIRDEQFF
NA	TRBJ1-5	TRBV7-9	CASSLGAVQPQHF
NA	TRBJ1-2	TRBV4-1	CASSHGGGSYGYTF
once	TRBJ1-3	TRBV6-6	CASSYNPVSGNTIYF
NA	TRBJ1-2	TRBV5-4	CASSQDGGGYYGYTF
NA	TRBJ1-2	TRBV19	CASSRTVGYGYTF
NA	TRBJ2-1	TRBV19	CASSIELAGNNEQFF
NA	TRBJ2-7	TRBV10-3	CAIMEEWGRDSYEQYF
NA	TRBJ2-7	TRBV5-8	CASSLDIGGVYEQYF
NA	TRBJ1-1	TRBV9	CASSENPLKGHTEAFF
NA	TRBJ2-7	TRBV5-1	CASTLGQGSYSPYEQYF
few	TRBJ2-2	TRBV6-6	CASSGTGDTGELFF
medium-sized	TRBJ1-3	TRBV4-1	CASSQVVTSGNTIYF
few	TRBJ2-1	TRBV11-1	CASSALFGAYNEQFF
NA	TRBJ1-5	TRBV28	CASSQRGSNQPQHF
NA	TRBJ1-1	TRBV19	CASSMATGGNTEAFF
once	TRBJ1-5	TRBV5-6	CASSLAGDLGQPQHF
once	TRBJ1-1	TRBV4-1	CASRITSGGSGRGQTEAFF
once	TRBJ2-7	TRBV27	CASSLAGNPLYEQYF
NA	TRBJ1-5	TRBV28	CAGKKSYSNQPQHF
NA	TRBJ1-2	TRBV14	CASSPVSWESYGYTF
NA	TRBJ2-3	TRBV9	CASSVGTDTQYF
NA	TRBJ1-1	TRBV27	CASSLTGGNTEAFF
few	TRBJ1-2	TRBV4-1	CASSQDGGGYYGYTF
NA	TRBJ1-5	TRBV10-3	CAISESRPADRGIQPQHF
NA	TRBJ1-2	TRBV6-4	CASSSSDSSPVGGYTF